This TCR beta chain emerged from a study of pediatric ulcerative colitis. Notes on the study in general: Compared with controls, ulcerative colitis showed greater blood-rectum clone sharing. Repertoires came from total lymphocyte DNA, so rare subsets like regulatory T cells may be missed. A couple of rectal clonotypes were found only in ulcerative colitis patients, all of them. Blood samples from a couple of patients yielded substantially fewer templates and were excluded from blood-rectal overlap analysis.

About this clone: Its cognate antigen is unknown.

Measured with immunoSEQ multiplex PCR; TCRdb has only the in-frame clones, and not every one. The data hold about 64,000 clones, with more than 60% observed a single time. J lost 2 bases, V lost 6 bases, and 4 bases had no gene match. Germline V lookup: CDR1 SGHRS, CDR2 YFSETQ. The length of the CDR3 is 14 residues. J is TRBJ2-2 and V is TRBV5-1; 7 bases fit TRBD2. The material sequenced was blood. The clonotype comes from a boy younger than 18 with moderate ulcerative colitis. Here the CDR3 reads CASKGRGNTGELFF. CDR3 bases: TGCGCCAGCAAGGGGAGGGGAAACACCGGGGAGCTGTTTTTT. Full variable domain (outside the CDR3, taken from reference TRBV5-1 and TRBJ2-2): KAGVTQTPRYLIKTRGQQVTLSCSPISGHRSVSWYQQTPGQGLQFLFEYFSETQRNKGNFPGRFSGRQFSNSRSEMNVSTLELGDSALYLCASKGRGNTGELFFGEGSRLTVL.